Presented here are 29 T cell receptor beta chains from one specimen sequenced in a study of OX40 agonist ivuxolimab in advanced cancers. Assay used: immunoSEQ multiplex PCR; TCRdb lists only in-frame clones, some missing. The sample has nearly 90,000 clones, more than 75% seen once. The specimen comprised CD4+ or CD8+ T cells sorted from blood, sampled in a trial of the OX40 agonist ivuxolimab. The receptors were gathered from an adult with an advanced solid tumor such as melanoma, head and neck, liver or kidney cancer.

The chain links TRBV18 to TRBJ2-1; 9 bases are a match to TRBD1. The germline gives CDR1 KGHSH, CDR2 LQKENI. The CDR3 length is 15 residues. The V gene end was trimmed by 3 bases and the J gene end by 6 bases; junction bases not matched to a gene: 6. In nucleotides, the CDR3 is TGTGCCAGCTCACCGCCGGGACAGGGCTCCAATGAGCAGTTCTTC. Amino acid sequence: CASSPPGQGSNEQFF.

The chain links TRBV23-1 to TRBJ1-2; D is undetermined. Being an ORF, TRBV23-1 has a function that is uncertain. V shed 4 bases and J shed 3 bases, with 12 bases lying between them. The CDR3 length is 14 residues. CDR3 amino acids: CASSPQPFHYGYTF. The CDR3 nucleotides are TGCGCCAGCAGTCCCCAGCCCTTCCACTATGGCTACACCTTC.

In DNA, the CDR3 is TGTGCCAGCAGCTCCAGGGCCCCGGAACAGCCCCAGCATTTT. It specifies CASSSRAPEQPQHF. The chain employs TRBV11-2 and TRBJ1-5; D may be TRBD1 (5 bases). Germline-derived CDR1 and CDR2 are SGHAT and FQNNGV. This CDR3 contains 14 residues. Trimming cost V 4 bases and J 7 bases, with 14 bases left between them.

The J gene is TRBJ1-4, the V gene TRBV11-1; 7 bases align to TRBD1. This CDR3 is 13 amino acids long. V shed 8 bases, J shed 8 bases, and the junction held 8 bases outside the gene matches. From germline, CDR1 is SGHAT and CDR2 FQDESV (reference sequence). The CDR3 sequence is CASGKGAKEKLFF. CDR3 DNA sequence: TGTGCCAGCGGCAAGGGGGCGAAGGAAAAACTGTTTTTT.

V usage is TRBV5-4 and J usage is TRBJ1-1; TRBD1 agrees at 9 bases. V gave up 5 bases and J gave up 8 bases; unmatched junction bases: 7. The CDR3 runs 13 residues. The germline V gene encodes CDR1 SGHNT and CDR2 YYREEE (reference sequence). The CDR3, as DNA: TGTGCCAGCAGATACAGGGGGCAAAGGGAAGCTTTCTTT. This codes for CASRYRGQREAFF.

The chain combines TRBV10-1 with TRBJ2-2; 12 bases match TRBD2. The CDR3 contains 14 residues. J lost 6 bases, V lost 9 bases, and 5 bases had no gene match. CDR1 is WNHNN, CDR2 SYGVQD, per germline (reference sequence). The CDR3: CARTSGGAAGELFF. DNA of the CDR3: TGCGCCAGGACTAGCGGGGGCGCGGCCGGGGAGCTGTTTTTT.

The chain uses TRBV11-2 and TRBJ2-7, with D unclear. Trimming removed 6 bases at V and 4 bases at J, with 22 bases between. Germline V CDR1 and CDR2: SGHAT, FQNNGV. This CDR3 region has 16 residues. CDR3 coding DNA: TGTGCCAGCAGTTTGGGTGGGGTCGTTACATTTTACGAGCAGTACTTC. Translated: CASSLGGVVTFYEQYF.

In its sample, this clone ranks as medium-sized. CDR3 nucleotide sequence: TGTGCTAGTGGGACCTCTGGATTGCTAGGGGGTAGACATGGAAACACCATATATTTT. It translates to CASGTSGLLGGRHGNTIYF. The V call is TRBV12-5, the J call TRBJ1-3; D is perhaps TRBD1 (6 bases). The CDR3 totals 19 residues. CDR1 and CDR2 from the germline V gene are LGHNT and FRNRAP. Trimming left V 6 bases short and J 3 bases short, with 27 bases between.

The chain carries TRBV6-1 and TRBJ1-3, with D unresolved. The CDR3 covers 17 residues. The germline CDR1 and CDR2 sequences are MNHNS and SASEGT. V was trimmed by 0 bases and J by 0 bases, leaving 12 bases between them. CDR3 coding DNA: TGTGCCAGCAGTGAAGCACGTCGGGCGAGCTCTGGAAACACCATATATTTT. This gives the protein CASSEARRASSGNTIYF.

The chain employs TRBV6-6 and TRBJ2-2; the match to TRBD1 covers 8 bases. The CDR3 has 14 amino acids. Germline-derived CDR1 and CDR2 are MNHNY and SVGAGI (reference sequence). J gave up 7 bases and V 7 bases, and 8 bases lay outside the gene matches. The CDR3 loop is CASKTDRDVGELFF. The CDR3, as DNA: TGTGCCAGCAAAACGGACAGGGATGTCGGGGAGCTGTTTTTT.

This chain connects TRBV2 to TRBJ2-3, with no clear D. The CDR3 sequence is 15 residues long. The germline V gene encodes CDR1 SNHLY and CDR2 FYNNEI. Trimming removed 1 base at V and 2 bases at J, with 10 bases between. The DNA of the CDR3 is TGTGCCAGCAGTGAAGGGCTCATTCCCACAGATACGCAGTATTTT. Translation gives CASSEGLIPTDTQYF.

A remark on this clone: One end of the junction varies from germline; a read error may be responsible. In the same sample, other DNA sequences code for this CDR3. The chain couples TRBV7-7 to TRBJ1-5, with D maybe TRBD1 (6 bases). CDR3 size: 15 residues. Per the germline V gene, CDR1 is SSHAT and CDR2 is FNYEAQ (reference sequence). The CDR3 region is CASRRTVLGNQPQHF. In nucleotides, the CDR3 is TGTGCTAGCAGACGGACAGTTTTGGGTAATCAGCCCCAGCATTTT.

This clone was observed a handful of times. The gene calls are TRBV11-2 and TRBJ2-5; D unclear. Trimming pared 0 bases from V and 5 bases from J, leaving 7 bases between. This CDR3 region has 13 residues. From germline, CDR1 is SGHAT and CDR2 FQNNGV. As DNA, the CDR3 is TGTGCCAGCAGCTTAGAGGTACTGGAGACCCAGTACTTC. Translated, it gives CASSLEVLETQYF.

The chain carries TRBV10-3 and TRBJ2-5, with D perhaps TRBD1 (6 bases). The germline V gene has CDR1 ENHRY and CDR2 SYGVKD. The CDR3 is made up of 15 amino acids. Trimming took off 10 bases at V and 3 bases at J, with 21 bases between the two ends. CDR3 nucleotides: TGTGCCACCAAAGGGTCGACAGGACTCGAAGAGACCCAGTACTTC. Translating it yields CATKGSTGLEETQYF.

This clone was observed a handful of times. V and J are TRBV7-9 and TRBJ2-7; possibly TRBD1 or TRBD2 for D (5 bases each). This CDR3 is built from 13 residues. V dropped 1 base and J dropped 6 bases, with 10 bases sitting between them. Germline CDR1 SEHNR, CDR2 FQNEAQ (reference sequence). The CDR3 reads CASSLVRDGEQYF. DNA for the CDR3: TGTGCCAGCAGCTTAGTCCGGGACGGCGAGCAGTACTTC. The whole variable domain, filled in from reference TRBV7-9 and TRBJ2-7, reads DTGVSQNPRHKITKRGQNVTFRCDPISEHNRLYWYRQTLGQGPEFLTYFQNEAQLEKSRLLSDRFSAERPKGSFSTLEIQRTEQGDSAMYLCASSLVRDGEQYFGPGTRLTVT.

The J gene is TRBJ1-1, the V gene TRBV19; D call uncertain. Trimming cost V 4 bases and J 0 bases, with 12 bases left between them. The CDR3 length is 15 residues. Germline assignment: CDR1 LNHDA and CDR2 SQIVND (reference sequence). CDR3 nucleotide sequence: TGTGCCAGTAGTAAGATCCCAGGCGTGAACACTGAAGCTTTCTTT. Its translation: CASSKIPGVNTEAFF.

A few counts support this clone. J is TRBJ2-7 and V is TRBV6-1; D is undetermined. This CDR3 has 11 residues. V was shortened by 2 bases and J by 3 bases, with 2 bases between the two germline ends. The V gene's germline CDR1 is MNHNS and CDR2 SASEGT. The CDR3: CASSEFYEQYF. Here the CDR3 DNA reads TGTGCCAGCAGTGAATTCTACGAGCAGTACTTC.

This rearrangement joins TRBV29-1 to TRBJ1-2; the match to TRBD1 covers 7 bases. The CDR3 extends over 13 amino acids. Germline V gene sequence: CDR1 SQVTM, CDR2 ANQGSEA. The junction had 3 bases not matched to a gene; V was cut back by 5 bases and J by 0 bases. The CDR3 sequence is CSVTGTANYGYTF. DNA of the CDR3: TGCAGCGTTACCGGGACAGCTAACTATGGCTACACCTTC. Combining the CDR3 with reference TRBV29-1 and TRBJ1-2 gives the whole variable domain SAVISQKPSRDICQRGTSLTIQCQVDSQVTMMFWYRQQPGQSLTLIATANQGSEATYESGFVIDKFPISRPNLTFSTLTVSNMSPEDSSIYLCSVTGTANYGYTFGSGTRLTVV.

The chain uses TRBV15 and TRBJ1-5; D ambiguous. The germline V and J ends were trimmed by 0 bases and 7 bases, with 4 bases remaining between them. Germline values: CDR1 LNHNV, CDR2 YYDKDF (reference sequence). The CDR3 spans 12 residues. CDR3 loop: CATSRDKQPQHF. CDR3 DNA: TGTGCCACCAGCAGAGATAAGCAGCCCCAGCATTTT.

The chain has TRBV6-6 and TRBJ1-1; perhaps TRBD1 as D (5 bases). The CDR3 runs 14 residues. Trimming pared 6 bases from V and 0 bases from J, leaving 11 bases between. Germline V gene sequence: CDR1 MNHNY, CDR2 SVGAGI (reference sequence). The CDR3 nucleotides read TGTGCCAGCAGCTGGGACCGAATGAACACTGAAGCTTTCTTT. This sequence encodes CASSWDRMNTEAFF.

This chain links TRBV19 with TRBJ2-3; possibly TRBD1 or TRBD2 for D (5 bases each). The V end lost 10 bases, the J end lost 0 bases, and 11 bases lay between the germline ends. CDR1 is LNHDA, CDR2 SQIVND, per germline (reference sequence). The CDR3 has 13 amino acids. The chain's CDR3 is CATGTDSTDTQYF. The CDR3 bases are TGTGCCACCGGGACCGATAGCACAGATACGCAGTATTTT.

V gene TRBV2 combines with J gene TRBJ1-1; a possible D gene is TRBD1 (6 bases). Germline CDR1 is SNHLY and CDR2 is FYNNEI. The V and J ends lost 8 bases and 0 bases respectively, with 13 bases between them. This CDR3 has 14 residues. The CDR3 sequence is CASAGQTLNTEAFF. The CDR3 nucleotides are TGTGCCAGCGCCGGACAGACCTTGAACACTGAAGCTTTCTTT. Drawing the rest from reference TRBV2 and TRBJ1-1, the complete variable domain is EPEVTQTPSHQVTQMGQEVILRCVPISNHLYFYWYRQILGQKVEFLVSFYNNEISEKSEIFDDQFSVERPDGSNFTLKIRSTKLEDSAMYFCASAGQTLNTEAFFGQGTRLTVV.

This chain links TRBV19 with TRBJ2-3, with TRBD2 matching over 10 bases. The CDR3 has 14 residues. V shed 10 bases, J shed 0 bases, and the junction held 4 bases outside the gene matches. The germline V gene encodes CDR1 LNHDA and CDR2 SQIVND (reference sequence). As DNA, the CDR3 is TGTGCCACTCGGACTAGCGGAAGCACAGATACGCAGTATTTT. Translating gives CATRTSGSTDTQYF.

The chain links TRBV19 to TRBJ1-2; D is uncertain. The ends were cut back, 6 bases at V and 0 bases at J, with 8 bases in the middle. The CDR3 sequence is 13 residues long. From germline, CDR1 is LNHDA and CDR2 SQIVND (reference sequence). The CDR3 here is CASSFLSNYGYTF. The CDR3 DNA follows: TGTGCCAGTAGCTTCCTTTCTAACTATGGCTACACCTTC.

The rearrangement joins TRBV19 to TRBJ1-1; 7 bases match TRBD1. With 4 bases clipped from V and 3 bases from J, the junction kept 17 bases outside the gene matches. CDR3 length: 18 amino acids. Germline CDR1 and CDR2: LNHDA and SQIVND (reference sequence). The CDR3 DNA sequence: TGTGCCAGTAGTACGACTTACAGGGGCGCTCCATCCTACACTGAAGCTTTCTTT. It translates to CASSTTYRGAPSYTEAFF.

The chain joins TRBV6-5 to TRBJ2-5, with 15 bases lining up with TRBD2. Trimming took 7 bases from V and 7 from J; bases not matched to a gene: 7. CDR1 is MNHEY and CDR2 is SVGAGI in the germline V gene. The CDR3 covers 15 residues. The CDR3 DNA follows: TGTGCCAGCAAAGCAAGGACTAGCGGGGGGGGGACCCAGTACTTC. Amino acids: CASKARTSGGGTQYF.

This chain joins TRBV11-2 and TRBJ2-5; D call uncertain. The germline CDR1 and CDR2 sequences are SGHAT and FQNNGV. With 5 bases removed from V and 0 bases from J, the gap between germline ends came to 7 bases. The CDR3 contains 13 residues. The CDR3 sequence: CASSRDNQETQYF. The CDR3 region has the DNA TGTGCCAGCAGCCGTGACAACCAAGAGACCCAGTACTTC.

The chain employs TRBV11-2 and TRBJ2-7; TRBD1 might be the D (6 bases). There are 15 residues in the CDR3. The V gene's germline CDR1 is SGHAT and CDR2 FQNNGV. Trimming stripped 5 bases from V and 2 bases from J, with 16 bases between. CDR3 sequence reads: CASSLAYWGPYEQYF. In DNA, the CDR3 is TGTGCCAGCAGCCTGGCTTATTGGGGGCCCTACGAGCAGTACTTC.

This rearrangement joins TRBV11-2 to TRBJ2-2, with 8 positions matching TRBD1. The germline V gene has CDR1 SGHAT and CDR2 FQNNGV. V lost 5 bases to trimming and J lost 1 base; unmatched junction nucleotides: 15. There are 19 residues in the CDR3. The CDR3 reads CASSPTASPRGRNTGELFF. CDR3 DNA sequence: TGTGCCAGCAGCCCCACGGCTTCTCCCAGGGGGCGGAACACCGGGGAGCTGTTTTTT.